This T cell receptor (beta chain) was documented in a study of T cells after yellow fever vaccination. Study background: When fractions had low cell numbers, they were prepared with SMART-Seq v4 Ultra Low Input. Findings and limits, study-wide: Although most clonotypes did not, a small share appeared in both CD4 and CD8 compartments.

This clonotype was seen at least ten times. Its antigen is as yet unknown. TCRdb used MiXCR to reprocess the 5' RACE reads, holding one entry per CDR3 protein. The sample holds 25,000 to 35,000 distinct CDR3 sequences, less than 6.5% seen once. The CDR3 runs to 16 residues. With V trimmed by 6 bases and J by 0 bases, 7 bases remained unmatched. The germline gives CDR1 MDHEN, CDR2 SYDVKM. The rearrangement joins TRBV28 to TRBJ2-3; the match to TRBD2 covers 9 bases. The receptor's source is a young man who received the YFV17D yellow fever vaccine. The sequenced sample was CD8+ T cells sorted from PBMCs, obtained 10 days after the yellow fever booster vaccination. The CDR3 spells CASSLTSGSSTDTQYF. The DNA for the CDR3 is TGTGCCAGCAGCCTTACTAGCGGGTCTAGCACAGATACGCAGTATTTT.